Listed below are T cell receptor beta chains from one sample, sequenced in a study of shared clonotypes between healthy human individuals. Assay: immunoSEQ multiplex PCR; the TCRdb copy retains only in-frame clones and omits some. The table has about 2.5 million clones, 85% to 95% seen once. Sample: naive CD4+ T cells from PBMCs. All receptors come from a man aged 18 to 35 in good health. Some clones in this sample may be carry-over from other donors' samples. Each CDR3 is given with its conserved first and last residue. A D gene is named only where the DNA matches it firmly. For some rows the clone size is stated as once, few or many, or as a class when expanded; others skip it.

v_call	j_call	d_call	clone_size	cdr3_nt	cdr3_aa
TRBV28	TRBJ1-1	-	once	TGTGCCACGATCCCAGGGGAATACACTGAAGCTTTCTTT	CATIPGEYTEAFF
TRBV27	TRBJ2-1	-	-	TGTGCCAGCAGTTTTATGCGGGACATGGTGAGGGAGCAGTTCTTC	CASSFMRDMVREQFF
TRBV27	TRBJ2-7	TRBD2	-	TGTGCCAGCAGTTTGCGCGAGGGACTAGCGGGACAGAACGAGCAGTACTTC	CASSLREGLAGQNEQYF
TRBV28	TRBJ2-1	TRBD2	-	TGTGCCAGCAGTCCCCCGGGACTAGCGGGAGTGAATTCCTACAATGAGCAGTTCTTC	CASSPPGLAGVNSYNEQFF
TRBV6-5	TRBJ2-7	-	-	TGTGCCAGCAGTTACACTACCATGAGCTCCTACGAGCAGTACTTC	CASSYTTMSSYEQYF
TRBV5-6	TRBJ2-7	TRBD2	-	TGTGCCAGCAGCAGGACTAGCGGGAGGGCAGTCTACGAGCAGTACTTC	CASSRTSGRAVYEQYF
TRBV2	TRBJ2-2	-	-	TGTGCCAGCAGTGAAGCGCTTCGGGGCGGGCCGGCCGGGGAGCTGTTTTTT	CASSEALRGGPAGELFF
TRBV30	TRBJ2-1	TRBD1	-	TGTGCCTGGAGTAGTACAGGGGGTGAGCAGTTCTTC	CAWSSTGGEQFF
TRBV7-2	TRBJ1-5	-	-	TGTGCCAGCAGCTTCTGGAGCAATCAGCCCCAGCATTTT	CASSFWSNQPQHF
TRBV19	TRBJ1-2	-	-	TGTGCCAGTACCCCGGACGGGAACTATGGCTACACCTTC	CASTPDGNYGYTF
TRBV19	TRBJ1-4	-	-	TGTGCCAGTAGTGCAGACACTTTTGCAACTAATGAAAAACTGTTTTTT	CASSADTFATNEKLFF
TRBV6-1	TRBJ2-7	TRBD2	-	TGTGCCAGCAGTGACGGGACTAGCGGGAGACGGGAGCAGTACTTC	CASSDGTSGRREQYF
TRBV10-1	TRBJ2-1	TRBD2	-	TGCGCCAGCAGTCAGCGTGATAGCGGGAGTTTAATGGTCTTC	CASSQRDSGSLMVF
TRBV18	TRBJ1-1	TRBD1	-	TGTGCCAGCTCGTCCCTCTCCGGGACAGGGTCTGAGTTGGACACTGAAGCTTTCTTT	CASSSLSGTGSELDTEAFF
TRBV12-1	TRBJ2-2	-	-	TGTGCCAGCAGCTTTGGGGCTTACACCGGGGAGCTGTTTTTT	CASSFGAYTGELFF
TRBV4-1	TRBJ2-7	TRBD1	-	TGCGCCAGCAGCCAAGGTGGGTCGACAGGGCGGGACGAGCAGTACTTC	CASSQGGSTGRDEQYF
TRBV30	TRBJ1-4	-	-	TGTGCCTGGAGTAACGGGAATGAAAAACTGTTTTTT	CAWSNGNEKLFF
TRBV13	TRBJ2-5	-	-	TGTGCCAGCAGCTCGCCGGGTTCTCAGGGTGAGACCCAGTACTTC	CASSSPGSQGETQYF
TRBV11-2	TRBJ2-1	TRBD1	once	TGTGCCAGCAGCTCTCAGTCGGGACAGTCCTACAATGAGCAGTTCTTC	CASSSQSGQSYNEQFF
TRBV5-1	TRBJ2-1	TRBD2	-	TGCGCCAGCAGCTTGCGGGGACTAGCAAGCAATGAGCAGTTCTTC	CASSLRGLASNEQFF
TRBV5-1	TRBJ1-2	TRBD1	-	TGCGCCAGCAGCGACCTAGTCACGGACAGGGAGGGCTACACCTTC	CASSDLVTDREGYTF
TRBV20-1	TRBJ2-3	-	-	TGCAGTGCTAGAGGGGAGGATACGCAGTATTTT	CSARGEDTQYF
TRBV28	TRBJ1-2	TRBD1	-	TGTGCCAGCAATTTTCAGGGGGGTTACTATGGCTACACCTTC	CASNFQGGYYGYTF
TRBV4-3	TRBJ2-5	-	-	TGCGCCAGCAGCCAAGAAGGGGGACAAGAGACCCAGTACTTC	CASSQEGGQETQYF
TRBV6-5	TRBJ2-3	-	-	TGTGCCAGCAGTCTCGACAGGACGAGCACAGATACGCAGTATTTT	CASSLDRTSTDTQYF
TRBV4-3	TRBJ1-1	-	-	TGCGCCAGCACTCGACAGGAGAACACTGAAGCTTTCTTT	CASTRQENTEAFF
TRBV28	TRBJ1-2	TRBD1	-	TGTGCCAGCAGTTTCTCGGGACAGGGGGCAAGTGGCTACACCTTC	CASSFSGQGASGYTF
TRBV30	TRBJ2-1	TRBD2	once	TGTGCCTGGGGACCGGGAGGTGGACCGGTGTTCTTC	CAWGPGGGPVFF
TRBV6-1	TRBJ2-7	TRBD2	-	TGTGCCAGCAGTGACTCCGGACTAGTAGTCTACGAGCAGTACTTC	CASSDSGLVVYEQYF
TRBV5-6	TRBJ2-7	-	once	TGTGCCAGCAGCCCGCGGAGGGCTGCCACCACCTACGAGCAGTACTTC	CASSPRRAATTYEQYF
TRBV5-1	TRBJ2-3	TRBD2	-	TGCGCCAGCAGGGTCGCGGGAGTCTCAGATACGCAGTATTTT	CASRVAGVSDTQYF
TRBV7-2	TRBJ2-7	-	-	TGTGCCAGCAGCCCGGCGGGCCGGGAGCAGTACTTC	CASSPAGREQYF